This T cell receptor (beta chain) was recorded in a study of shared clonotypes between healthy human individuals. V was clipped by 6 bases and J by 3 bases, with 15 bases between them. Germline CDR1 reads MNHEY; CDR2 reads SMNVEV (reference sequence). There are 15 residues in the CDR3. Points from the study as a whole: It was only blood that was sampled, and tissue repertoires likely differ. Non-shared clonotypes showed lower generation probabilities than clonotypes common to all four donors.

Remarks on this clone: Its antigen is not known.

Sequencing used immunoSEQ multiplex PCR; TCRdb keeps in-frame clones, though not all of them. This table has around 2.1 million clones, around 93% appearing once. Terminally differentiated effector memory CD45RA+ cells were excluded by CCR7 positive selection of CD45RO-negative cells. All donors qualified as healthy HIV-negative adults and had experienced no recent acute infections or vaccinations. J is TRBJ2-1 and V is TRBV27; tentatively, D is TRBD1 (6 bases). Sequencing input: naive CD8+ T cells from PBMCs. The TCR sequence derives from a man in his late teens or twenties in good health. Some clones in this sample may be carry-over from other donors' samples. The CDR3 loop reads CASRTGTSIYNEQFF. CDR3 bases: TGTGCCAGCAGAACCGGGACATCGATCTACAATGAGCAGTTCTTC.